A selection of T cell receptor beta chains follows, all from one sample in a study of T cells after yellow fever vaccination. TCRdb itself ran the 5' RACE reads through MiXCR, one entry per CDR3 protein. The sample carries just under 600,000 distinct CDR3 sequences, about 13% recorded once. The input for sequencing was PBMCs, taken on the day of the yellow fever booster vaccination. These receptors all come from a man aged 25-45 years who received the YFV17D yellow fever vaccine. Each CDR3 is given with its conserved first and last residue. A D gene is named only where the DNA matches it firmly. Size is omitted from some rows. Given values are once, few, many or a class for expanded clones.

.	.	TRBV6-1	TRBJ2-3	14	TGTGCCAGCACCCAGAGGGGGAGCACAGATACGCAGTATTTT	CASTQRGSTDTQYF
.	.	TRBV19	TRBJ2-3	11	TGTGCCACCCGATACACAGATACGCAGTATTTT	CATRYTDTQYF
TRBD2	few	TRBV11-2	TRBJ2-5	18	TGTGCCAGCAGCTTACGACTAGCGGGAGGGCCGGGTCAAGAGACCCAGTACTTC	CASSLRLAGGPGQETQYF
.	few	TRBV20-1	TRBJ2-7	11	TGCAGTGCTAGGGTATTCGGGCTAGAGTACTTC	CSARVFGLEYF
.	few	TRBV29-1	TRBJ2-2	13	TGCAGCGTCCAATACGGCTACACCGGGGAGCTGTTTTTT	CSVQYGYTGELFF
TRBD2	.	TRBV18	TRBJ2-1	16	TGTGCCAGCTCACCTAGCGGGAGGGCCTGGAGCAATGAGCAGTTCTTC	CASSPSGRAWSNEQFF
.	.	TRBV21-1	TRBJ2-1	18	TGTGCCAGCAGCAAGAAAGTACTTAGGATCATCTCCTACAATGAGCAGTTCTTC	CASSKKVLRIISYNEQFF
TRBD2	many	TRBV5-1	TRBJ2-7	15	TGTGCCAGCAGCTTAGAGACTAGCGGGAGTTACGAGCAGTACTTC	CASSLETSGSYEQYF
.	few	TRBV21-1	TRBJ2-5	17	TGTGCCAGCAGCAAAGCTCGACAGGGCGGGGACCAAGAGACCCAGTACTTC	CASSKARQGGDQETQYF
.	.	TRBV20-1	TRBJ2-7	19	TGCAGTGCCCTACCAATGGCTTGGGACGACCGTACCCTCTTCTACGAGCAGTACTTC	CSALPMAWDDRTLFYEQYF
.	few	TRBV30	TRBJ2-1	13	TGTGCCTGGAGTGTAGCACTTAACAATGAGCAGTTCTTC	CAWSVALNNEQFF
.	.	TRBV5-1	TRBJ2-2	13	TGCGCCAGCAGCTTGGAGGTTTTCGGGGAGCTGTTTTTT	CASSLEVFGELFF
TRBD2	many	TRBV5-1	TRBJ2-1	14	TGCGCCAGCAGGTCGGGACTAGCGATCGATGAGCAGTTCTTC	CASRSGLAIDEQFF
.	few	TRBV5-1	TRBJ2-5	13	TGCGCCAGCAGCTTCGTCATTCAAGAGACCCAGTACTTC	CASSFVIQETQYF
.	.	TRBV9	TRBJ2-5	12	TGTGCCAGCAGCGGGGACTCTGAGACCCAGTACTTC	CASSGDSETQYF
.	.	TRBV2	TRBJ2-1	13	TGTGCCAGCAGTGGTAATAGCGTGAATGAGCAGTTCTTC	CASSGNSVNEQFF
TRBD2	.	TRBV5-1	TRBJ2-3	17	TGCGCCAGCAGCCCGGGGACTAGCGTCGAAGTTTGGGATACGCAGTATTTT	CASSPGTSVEVWDTQYF
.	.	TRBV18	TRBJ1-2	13	TGTGCCAGCCGGCAGGATTCTGCCTATGGCTACACCTTC	CASRQDSAYGYTF
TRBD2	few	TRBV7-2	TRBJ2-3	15	TGTGCCAGCACGCCCCGGACTAGCTTGACAGATACGCAGTATTTT	CASTPRTSLTDTQYF
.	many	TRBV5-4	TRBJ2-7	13	TGTGCCAGCAGCACAAACTTACGGGGCGAGCAGTACTTC	CASSTNLRGEQYF
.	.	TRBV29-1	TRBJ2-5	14	TGCAGCGTTGAGTGGAGCATGGGCAGGGAGACCCAGTACTTC	CSVEWSMGRETQYF
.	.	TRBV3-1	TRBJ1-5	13	TGTGCCAGCAGCCAAGATGGGGTTCAGCCCCAGCATTTT	CASSQDGVQPQHF
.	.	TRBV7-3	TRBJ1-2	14	TGTGCCAGCAGCTTAACACAGGGCGACTATGGCTACACCTTC	CASSLTQGDYGYTF
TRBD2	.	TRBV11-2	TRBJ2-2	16	TGTGCCAGCAGCCTAGCGGGAGGACTAAACACCGGGGAGCTGTTTTTT	CASSLAGGLNTGELFF
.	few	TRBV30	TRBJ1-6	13	TGTGCCTGGGAAGGACAAGTTAATTCACCCCTCCACTTT	CAWEGQVNSPLHF
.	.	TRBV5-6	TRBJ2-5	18	TGTGCCAGCAGCTCTTGGACGGGGCCCCGGGGATTTCAAGAGACCCAGTACTTC	CASSSWTGPRGFQETQYF
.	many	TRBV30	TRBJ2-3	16	TGTGCCTGGAGTGTTTGGGGGCGACCTAGCACAGATACGCAGTATTTT	CAWSVWGRPSTDTQYF